The entry below describes one TCR beta chain. The antigen is not known. The CDR3 sequence is 13 residues long. Germline V gene data show CDR1 as GTSNPN and CDR2 as SVGIG (reference sequence). Trimming stripped 0 bases from V and 6 bases from J, with 9 bases between. The data were taken from a study of human versus mouse CDR3 diversity and MHC coevolution. Notes on the study in general: Humans had the largest estimated TCR beta repertoire, some 1.5 million clonotypes.

Sequencing used immunoSEQ multiplex PCR; TCRdb keeps in-frame clones, though not all of them. The table includes more than 55,000 clones, over 90% detected once. The chain combines TRBV30 with TRBJ2-1; possible D gene TRBD2, 5 bases. The TCR comes from a person between 55 and 70 years old in good health. The sequenced sample consisted of naive CD4+ T cells from blood. The sample's subset: CD45RO-negative CD62L-positive naive CD4 T cells. CDR3 DNA: TGTGCCTGGAGTGTACAACTAGTCAATGAGCAGTTCTTC. It translates to CAWSVQLVNEQFF.